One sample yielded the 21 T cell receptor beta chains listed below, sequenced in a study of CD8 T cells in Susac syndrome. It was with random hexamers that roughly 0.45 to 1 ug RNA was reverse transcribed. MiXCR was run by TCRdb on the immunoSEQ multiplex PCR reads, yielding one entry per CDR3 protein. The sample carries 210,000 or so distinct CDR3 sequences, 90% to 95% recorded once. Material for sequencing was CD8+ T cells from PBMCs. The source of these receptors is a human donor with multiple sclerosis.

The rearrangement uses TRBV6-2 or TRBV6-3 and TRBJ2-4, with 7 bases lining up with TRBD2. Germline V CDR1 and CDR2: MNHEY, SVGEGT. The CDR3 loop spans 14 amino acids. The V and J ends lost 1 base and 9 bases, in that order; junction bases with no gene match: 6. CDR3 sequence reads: CASSYWEGESIQYF. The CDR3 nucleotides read TGTGCCAGCAGTTACTGGGAGGGCGAGTCCATTCAGTACTTC.

In DNA form, the CDR3 reads TGTGCCAGCAAGGTTAGCCGGCCTGAAGCTTTCTTT. Translated: CASKVSRPEAFF. The chain recombines TRBV2 with TRBJ1-1, with D uncertain. Germline V gene lookup returns CDR1 SNHLY and CDR2 FYNNEI. The CDR3 loop spans 12 amino acids. V lost 7 bases to trimming and J lost 6 bases, with 12 bases between them.

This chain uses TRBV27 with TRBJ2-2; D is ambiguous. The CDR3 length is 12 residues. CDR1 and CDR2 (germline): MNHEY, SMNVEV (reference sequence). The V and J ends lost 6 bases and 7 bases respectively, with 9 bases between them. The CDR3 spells CASSPFDGELFF. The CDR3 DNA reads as TGTGCCAGCAGCCCCTTTGACGGGGAGCTGTTTTTT.

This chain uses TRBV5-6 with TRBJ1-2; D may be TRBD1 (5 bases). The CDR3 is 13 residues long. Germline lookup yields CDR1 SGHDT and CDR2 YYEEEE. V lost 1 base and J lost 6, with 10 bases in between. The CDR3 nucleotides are TGTGCCAGCAGCTTGCAGGGCTGGGATGGCTACACCTTC. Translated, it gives CASSLQGWDGYTF.

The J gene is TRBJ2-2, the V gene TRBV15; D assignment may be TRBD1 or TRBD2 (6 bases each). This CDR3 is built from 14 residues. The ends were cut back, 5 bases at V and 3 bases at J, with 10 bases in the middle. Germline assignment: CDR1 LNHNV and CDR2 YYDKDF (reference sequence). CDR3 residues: CATSFRGDTGELFF. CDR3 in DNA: TGTGCCACCAGCTTTAGGGGGGACACCGGGGAGCTGTTTTTT.

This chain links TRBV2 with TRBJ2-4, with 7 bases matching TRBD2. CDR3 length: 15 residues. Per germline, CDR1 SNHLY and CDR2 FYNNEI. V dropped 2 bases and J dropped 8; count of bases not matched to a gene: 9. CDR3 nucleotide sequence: TGTGCCAGCAGTGAAAGAGGAACGGGGAGGGACATTCAGTACTTC. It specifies CASSERGTGRDIQYF. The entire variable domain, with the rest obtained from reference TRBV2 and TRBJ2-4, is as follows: EPEVTQTPSHQVTQMGQEVILRCVPISNHLYFYWYRQILGQKVEFLVSFYNNEISEKSEIFDDQFSVERPDGSNFTLKIRSTKLEDSAMYFCASSERGTGRDIQYFGAGTRLSVL.

CDR3 region: CAWSAGGIGLHF. DNA for the CDR3: TGTGCCTGGAGCGCAGGGGGGATAGGCCTCCACTTT. This rearrangement joins TRBV30 to TRBJ1-6, with 7 bases that match TRBD1. CDR3 length: 12 amino acids. In germline, CDR1 is GTSNPN, CDR2 SVGIG (reference sequence). The V and J ends lost 3 bases and 15 bases, in that order; junction bases with no gene match: 8.

The CDR3 sequence: CAWMVDPGETQYF. CDR3 DNA: TGTGCCTGGATGGTGGATCCCGGAGAGACCCAGTACTTC. This chain connects TRBV30 to TRBJ2-5; D not resolved. The germline V gene encodes CDR1 GTSNPN and CDR2 SVGIG (reference sequence). The V end lost 4 bases, the J end lost 4 bases, and 13 bases lay between the germline ends. The CDR3 totals 13 residues.

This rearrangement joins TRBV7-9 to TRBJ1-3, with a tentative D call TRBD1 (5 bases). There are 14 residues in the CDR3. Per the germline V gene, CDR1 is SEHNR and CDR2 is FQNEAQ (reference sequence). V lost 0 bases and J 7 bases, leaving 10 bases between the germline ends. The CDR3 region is CASSLAREGNTIYF. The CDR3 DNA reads TGTGCCAGCAGCTTAGCCAGGGAAGGGAACACCATATATTTT.

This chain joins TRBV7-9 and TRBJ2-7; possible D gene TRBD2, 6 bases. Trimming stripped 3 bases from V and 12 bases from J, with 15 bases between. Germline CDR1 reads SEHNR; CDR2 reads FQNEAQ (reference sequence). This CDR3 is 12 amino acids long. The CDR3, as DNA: TGTGCCAGCAGCTTGGAGGGGACTGGGCTGTACTTC. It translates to CASSLEGTGLYF. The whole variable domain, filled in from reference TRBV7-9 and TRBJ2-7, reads DTGVSQNPRHKITKRGQNVTFRCDPISEHNRLYWYRQTLGQGPEFLTYFQNEAQLEKSRLLSDRFSAERPKGSFSTLEIQRTEQGDSAMYLCASSLEGTGLYFGPGTRLTVT.

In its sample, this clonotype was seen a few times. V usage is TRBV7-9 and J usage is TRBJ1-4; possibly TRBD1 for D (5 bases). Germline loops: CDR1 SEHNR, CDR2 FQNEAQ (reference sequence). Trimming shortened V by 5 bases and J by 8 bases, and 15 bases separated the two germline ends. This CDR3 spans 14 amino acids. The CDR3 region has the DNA TGTGCCAGCAGCCTCTCCGGGGGAGGAGAAAAACTGTTTTTT. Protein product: CASSLSGGGEKLFF.

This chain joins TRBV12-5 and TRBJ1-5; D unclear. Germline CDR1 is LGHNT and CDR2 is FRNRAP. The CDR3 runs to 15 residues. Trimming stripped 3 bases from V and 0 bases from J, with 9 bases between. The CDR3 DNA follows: TGTGCTAGTGGTTTTTGGGATATTAGCAATCAGCCCCAGCATTTT. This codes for CASGFWDISNQPQHF.

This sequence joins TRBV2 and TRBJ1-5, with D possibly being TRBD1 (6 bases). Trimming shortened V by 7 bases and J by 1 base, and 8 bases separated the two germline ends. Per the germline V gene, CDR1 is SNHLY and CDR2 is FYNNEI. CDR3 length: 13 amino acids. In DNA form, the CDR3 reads TGTGCCAGCAAGGGGGAGAGCAATCAGCCCCAGCATTTT. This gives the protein CASKGESNQPQHF.

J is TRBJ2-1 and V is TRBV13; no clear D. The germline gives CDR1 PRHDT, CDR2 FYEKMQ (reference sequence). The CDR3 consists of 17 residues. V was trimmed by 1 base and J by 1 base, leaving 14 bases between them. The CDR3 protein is CASSLVGPSGSYNEQFF. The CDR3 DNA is TGTGCCAGCAGCTTAGTGGGCCCAAGTGGGTCCTACAATGAGCAGTTCTTC.

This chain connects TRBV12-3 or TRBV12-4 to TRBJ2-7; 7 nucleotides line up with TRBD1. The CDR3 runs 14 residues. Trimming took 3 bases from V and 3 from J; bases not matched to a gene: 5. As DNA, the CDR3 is TGTGCCAGCAGTTTCGGGACAGTCTTCTACGAGCAGTACTTC. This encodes CASSFGTVFYEQYF.

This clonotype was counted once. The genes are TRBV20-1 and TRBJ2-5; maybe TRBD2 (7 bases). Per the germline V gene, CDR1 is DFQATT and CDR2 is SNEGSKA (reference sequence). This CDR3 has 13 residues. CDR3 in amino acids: CSGGGGPWETQYF. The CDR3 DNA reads TGCAGCGGGGGAGGGGGGCCTTGGGAGACCCAGTACTTC.

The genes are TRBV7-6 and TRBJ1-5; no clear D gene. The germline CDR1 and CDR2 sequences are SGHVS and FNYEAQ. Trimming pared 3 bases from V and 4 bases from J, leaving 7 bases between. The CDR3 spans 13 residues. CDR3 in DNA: TGTGCCAGCAGCTTCGGAACTAATCAGCCCCAGCATTTT. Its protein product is CASSFGTNQPQHF. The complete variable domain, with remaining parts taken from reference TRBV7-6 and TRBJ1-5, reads GAGVSQSPRYKVTKRGQDVALRCDPISGHVSLYWYRQALGQGPEFLTYFNYEAQQDKSGLPNDRFSAERPEGSISTLTIQRTEQRDSAMYRCASSFGTNQPQHFGDGTRLSIL.

The CDR3: CAIPTGTEAFF. CDR3 sequence (DNA): TGTGCCATTCCAACCGGGACTGAAGCTTTCTTT. The chain combines TRBV2 with TRBJ1-1; D ambiguous. Per the germline V gene, CDR1 is SNHLY and CDR2 is FYNNEI. The CDR3 totals 11 residues. V was pared by 10 bases and J by 5 bases, with 11 bases between.

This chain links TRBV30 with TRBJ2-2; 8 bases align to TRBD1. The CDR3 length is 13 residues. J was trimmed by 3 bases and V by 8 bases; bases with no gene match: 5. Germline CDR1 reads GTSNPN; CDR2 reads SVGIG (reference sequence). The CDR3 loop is CAGQGPYTGELFF. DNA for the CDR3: TGTGCCGGACAGGGACCTTACACCGGGGAGCTGTTTTTT.

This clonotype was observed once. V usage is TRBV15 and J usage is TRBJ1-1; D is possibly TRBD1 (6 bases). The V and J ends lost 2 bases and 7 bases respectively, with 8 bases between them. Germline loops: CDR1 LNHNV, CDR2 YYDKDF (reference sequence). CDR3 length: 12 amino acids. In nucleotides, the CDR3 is TGTGCCACCAGCAGAACAGGGAATGAAGCTTTCTTT. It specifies CATSRTGNEAFF.

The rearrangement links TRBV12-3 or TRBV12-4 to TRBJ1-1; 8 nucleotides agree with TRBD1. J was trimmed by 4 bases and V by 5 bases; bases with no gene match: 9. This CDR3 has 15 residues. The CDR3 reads CASSPSTGASTEAFF. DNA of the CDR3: TGTGCCAGCAGTCCATCGACAGGGGCGAGCACTGAAGCTTTCTTT.